The clone carrying this TCR beta chain has just one count. Its antigen is as yet unknown. This specimen comes from a study of PD-L1 blockade in urothelial cancer. The study's findings and limits: When pretreatment blood TCR clonality was below the median, it predicted better survival.

The time point here: pretreatment peripheral blood. CDR1 and CDR2 (germline): MDHEN, SYDVKM. V shed 6 bases, J shed 9 bases, and the junction held 14 bases outside the gene matches. This CDR3 is built from 15 residues. The table came from immunoSEQ multiplex PCR; TCRdb's copy has only in-frame clones and leaves some out. The data show about 95,000 clones, with roughly 87% seen just once and roughly 2% held by the top ten. The rearrangement joins TRBV28 to TRBJ2-7, with TRBD1 matching 10 bases. The input for sequencing was PBMCs, taken around atezolizumab (anti-PD-L1) treatment. This receptor was obtained from a man aged 55 to 70 with urothelial cancer. DNA of the CDR3: TGTGCCAGCAGCCTTGAAGGGACAGGGGAGTTCGCGCAGTACTTC. This sequence encodes CASSLEGTGEFAQYF.